This TCR beta chain was obtained from a study of T cell responses to AZD1222 COVID-19 vaccine. The CDR3 is 13 amino acids. The V gene lost 0 bases and the J gene lost 5 bases, with 6 bases spanning the gap. Germline V gene sequence: CDR1 SGHRS, CDR2 YFSETQ. The method was immunoSEQ multiplex PCR; TCRdb's version includes in-frame clones alone and lacks a portion of them. The sample lists roughly 200,000 clones, about 89% occurring once. The starting material was peripheral blood, obtained 28 days after the second AZD1222 dose. The gene calls are TRBV5-1 and TRBJ1-5; no clear D. This receptor was taken from an adult who received the AZD1222 COVID-19 vaccine. For the CDR3, the DNA is TGCGCCAGCAGCTTGGTTCCAGATCAGCCCCAGCATTTT. It is translated as CASSLVPDQPQHF. Full variable domain (remainder filled in from reference TRBV5-1 and TRBJ1-5): KAGVTQTPRYLIKTRGQQVTLSCSPISGHRSVSWYQQTPGQGLQFLFEYFSETQRNKGNFPGRFSGRQFSNSRSEMNVSTLELGDSALYLCASSLVPDQPQHFGDGTRLSIL.